These T cell receptor beta chains were read from a single sample in a study of graft-versus-host responses after intestinal transplantation. Profiling relied on immunoSEQ multiplex PCR, and the TCRdb table lists in-frame clones only, not all of them. The sample has over 100,000 clones, 85% to 95% seen once. No antigen is known for these receptors. Source: unstimulated CD4+ T cells sorted from spleen or lymph node cells, taken before intestinal transplant. The receptor set was obtained from a human donor who received an intestinal transplant. The CDR3 runs from the conserved cysteine through the conserved F or W. Fields, in order: clone size, D gene, CDR3 length, V gene, J gene, CDR3 protein, CDR3 DNA. The D gene is left open where the match is weak. Only some rows state a clone size, as once, few, many or a class for expanded clones.

.,TRBD2,15,TRBV4-1,TRBJ2-3,CASSLAGASTDTQYF,TGCGCCAGCAGCCTAGCGGGAGCTAGCACAGATACGCAGTATTTT
.,.,12,TRBV23-1,TRBJ2-4,CAKGVAKNIQYF,TGCGCGAAAGGGGTTGCCAAAAACATTCAGTACTTC
.,.,17,TRBV9,TRBJ2-3,CASSVNVGLTFTDTQYF,TGTGCCAGCAGCGTAAACGTAGGGCTCACTTTCACAGATACGCAGTATTTT
once,.,15,TRBV11-3,TRBJ2-3,CASSLVAGSTDTQYF,TGTGCCAGCAGCTTAGTCGCGGGCAGCACAGATACGCAGTATTTT
.,.,14,TRBV7-9,TRBJ2-1,CASSLVETAPSGFF,TGTGCCAGCAGCTTAGTGGAGACGGCCCCGAGTGGGTTCTTC
.,TRBD1,16,TRBV5-1,TRBJ2-2,CASSYGGQGSTGELFF,TGCGCCAGCAGCTACGGGGGACAGGGGAGCACCGGGGAGCTGTTTTTT
.,.,14,TRBV10-3,TRBJ2-2,CAISGVGHTGELFF,TGTGCCATCAGTGGAGTGGGACACACCGGGGAGCTGTTTTTT
.,TRBD1,14,TRBV30,TRBJ1-2,CALVWQGAQGGYTF,TGTGCCTTGGTGTGGCAGGGGGCGCAGGGAGGCTACACCTTC
.,TRBD2,18,TRBV9,TRBJ2-3,CASSALWTSVTSTDTQYF,TGTGCCAGCAGCGCCCTCTGGACTAGCGTCACTAGCACAGATACGCAGTATTTT
.,.,13,TRBV28,TRBJ1-5,CATEPGMNQPQHF,TGTGCCACCGAACCGGGGATGAATCAGCCCCAGCATTTT
.,.,14,TRBV10-3,TRBJ2-1,CAISESPGYNEQFF,TGTGCCATCAGTGAGTCGCCGGGCTACAATGAGCAGTTCTTC
.,TRBD1,15,TRBV5-5,TRBJ2-5,CASSSLQGARETQYF,TGTGCCAGCAGCAGCCTACAGGGGGCGCGGGAGACCCAGTACTTC
.,.,15,TRBV6-5,TRBJ1-3,CASSNPRPSGNTIYF,TGTGCCAGCAGTAACCCTCGGCCCTCTGGAAACACCATATATTTT
.,TRBD1,16,TRBV11-2,TRBJ2-1,CASSLDSGQATREQFF,TGTGCCAGCAGCTTAGACTCGGGACAGGCGACGCGGGAGCAGTTCTTC
.,.,13,TRBV2,TRBJ1-2,CASREQAVYGYTF,TGTGCCAGCAGAGAACAGGCCGTCTATGGCTACACCTTC
.,TRBD2,19,TRBV18,TRBJ2-3,CASSPTLAGVSDSADTQYF,TGTGCCAGCTCACCCACTCTAGCGGGAGTATCGGATTCGGCAGATACGCAGTATTTT
once,.,13,TRBV30,TRBJ1-5,CAWSKGVRQPQHF,TGTGCCTGGAGTAAAGGGGTGAGGCAGCCCCAGCATTTT